The clone carrying this T cell receptor (beta chain) was counted many times. These data are taken from a study of human T cells and chemical hapten exposure. In TCRdb, the RACE reads were re-called with MiXCR into one record per CDR3 protein. The data hold around 82,000 distinct CDR3 sequences, with 6.5% to 8% observed a single time. Trimming took 6 bases from V and 8 from J; bases not matched to a gene: 12. The CDR3 totals 14 residues. Time point indicated: patch test 2, 6 weeks after DPC sensitization. The treatment was: therapeutic diphenylcyclopropenone sensitization with weekly scalp DPC. The V call is TRBV12-3 or TRBV12-4, the J call TRBJ1-1, with 7 positions matching TRBD1. This clonotype was obtained from a woman aged 25 to 39 with alopecia areata. Some clones in this sample may be carry-over from other donors' samples. The specimen comprised whole blood, sampled in connection with sensitization to the hapten diphenylcyclopropenone (DPC). CDR3: CASRYLDRAGEAFF. Written as DNA, the CDR3 is TGTGCCAGCAGGTACTTAGACAGGGCCGGCGAAGCTTTCTTT.